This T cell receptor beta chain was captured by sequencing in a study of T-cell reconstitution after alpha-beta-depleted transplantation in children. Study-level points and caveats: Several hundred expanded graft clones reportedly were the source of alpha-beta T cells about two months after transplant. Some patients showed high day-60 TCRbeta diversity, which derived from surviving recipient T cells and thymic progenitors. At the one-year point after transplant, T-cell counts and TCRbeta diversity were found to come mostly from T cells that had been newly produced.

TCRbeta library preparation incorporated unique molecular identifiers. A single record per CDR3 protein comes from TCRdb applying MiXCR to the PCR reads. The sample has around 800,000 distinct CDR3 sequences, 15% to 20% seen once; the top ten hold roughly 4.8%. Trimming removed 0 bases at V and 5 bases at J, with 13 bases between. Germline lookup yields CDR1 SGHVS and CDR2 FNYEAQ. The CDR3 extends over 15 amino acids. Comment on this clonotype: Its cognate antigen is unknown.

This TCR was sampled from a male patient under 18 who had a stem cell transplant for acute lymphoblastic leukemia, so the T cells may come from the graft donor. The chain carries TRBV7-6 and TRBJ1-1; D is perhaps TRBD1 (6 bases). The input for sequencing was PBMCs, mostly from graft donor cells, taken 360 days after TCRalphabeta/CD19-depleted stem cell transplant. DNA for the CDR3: TGTGCCAGCAGCTTAGCGCTTGGGGGCTGGACTGAAGCTTTCTTT. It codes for CASSLALGGWTEAFF.